This record looks at one T cell receptor beta chain sequence and its context. A much larger clone differs by one base, so this may be a read error. The data originate from a study of CD8+CD57+ T cells in acquired aplastic anemia. The CDR3 consists of 14 residues. Between the trimmed V and J ends, which lost 2 bases and 2 bases, there was a span of 10 bases. Germline CDR1 is PRHDT and CDR2 is FYEKMQ (reference sequence). Template material for TCR beta VDJ and CDR3 profiling consisted of genomic DNA. Using its own MiXCR run on the reads, TCRdb lists one record per CDR3 protein. Of 200,000 to 300,000 distinct CDR3 sequences listed, around 45% are singletons. Patients who underwent sequencing had shown CD8+CD57+ cell expansion by flow cytometry. Patients were treatment-naive when blood was sampled.

The V and J genes are TRBV13 and TRBJ2-7, with D hard to call. Sequenced sample: sorted CD4+, CD8+, or CD8+CD57+ T cells (not recorded which) from PBMCs. The TCR originated in a human donor with aplastic anemia. The CDR3 loop is CASSLIRVAYEQYF. CDR3 nucleotide sequence: TGTGCCAGCAGCTTAATTCGCGTCGCCTACGAGCAGTACTTC.